Here is one T cell receptor (beta chain) with its context. The antigen remains undetermined. Germline CDR1 and CDR2: SEHNR and FQNEAQ (reference sequence). This CDR3 region has 12 residues. V was cut by 5 bases and J by 3 bases, with 5 bases left in between. The sample comes from a study of OX40 agonist ivuxolimab in advanced cancers. About the research overall: From about 23 to 85 years was the age range, with a mean of around 56 years, and over 80% were male. Whole-study findings and limits: Individuals who were partial responders at 0.1-3.0 mg/kg had clonal expansion that ranked among the lowest.

Measured with immunoSEQ multiplex PCR; TCRdb has only the in-frame clones, and not every one. The data hold roughly 76,000 clones, with around 90% observed a single time. Here the sequenced sample was CD4+ or CD8+ T cells sorted from blood, taken in a trial of the OX40 agonist ivuxolimab. The clonotype comes from an adult with an advanced solid tumor such as melanoma, head and neck, liver or kidney cancer. This chain connects TRBV7-9 to TRBJ1-5, with D hard to call. This CDR3 reads CASSPHNQPQHF. The CDR3 nucleotides are TGTGCCAGCAGCCCGCACAATCAGCCCCAGCATTTT.